This T cell receptor (beta chain) was sequenced in a study of CD8 T cells in ankylosing spondylitis. Points from the study as a whole: Certain motif variants had earlier appeared in reactive arthritis synovial fluid and blood. Disease-linked clones were found to be CD8+ and relatively rare in peripheral blood. A motif in TCR beta, a set of eight or nine highly homologous variants, appeared characteristic of ankylosing spondylitis blood. Reportedly, significant enrichment of disease-linked clones occurred in matched ankylosing spondylitis synovial fluid.

V lost 6 bases, J lost 7 bases, and 28 bases lay in between. This CDR3 comprises 18 residues. Germline CDR1 is MGHDK and CDR2 is SYGVNS. As the method for making TCR beta libraries, quantitative 5'-RACE with molecular barcodes was used. TCRdb processed the 5' RACE reads anew with MiXCR; each CDR3 protein has one entry. The data show around 91,000 distinct CDR3 sequences, with roughly 8.8% seen just once and 30% to 35% held by the top ten. This clonotype was detected ten times or more. The antigen remains undetermined. V gene TRBV25-1 combines with J gene TRBJ2-1; weak D call: TRBD2 (7 bases). The clonotype was recovered from a male donor with ankylosing spondylitis. The sample comprised blood, either unsorted or a sorted T cell fraction (not recorded which). The DNA of the CDR3 is TGTGCCAGCAGCGCCTACTTCGGGGAGGGGCAGGGGAGTAATGAGCAGTTCTTC. This sequence encodes CASSAYFGEGQGSNEQFF.